Included here is one T cell receptor (beta chain) sequence, with context. In the original workflow: Amplification of reference gene primers was used by the study to estimate nucleated cell counts. The protocol was immunoSEQ multiplex PCR, while the TCRdb copy is restricted to in-frame clones and leaves out a portion. For V, J and clone size, that table is used; D and trimming come from the DNA. The sample includes 250,000 or so clones, roughly 86% of them seen just once. Germline V gives CDR1 LNHDA, CDR2 SQIVND (reference sequence). The ends were cut back, 2 bases at V and 0 bases at J, with 5 bases in the middle. This CDR3 has 15 amino acids. This entry is derived from a study of blood T cell repertoires in COVID-19.

The chain joins TRBV19 to TRBJ2-6; D is undetermined. The sequence was obtained from a woman aged 18-35 years who had recovered from COVID-19. The sequenced sample was PBMCs or T cells enriched from blood (not recorded which). CDR3 sequence reads: CASSILYSGANVLTF. Here the CDR3 DNA reads TGTGCCAGTAGTATACTGTACTCTGGGGCCAACGTCCTGACTTTC.